This T cell receptor (beta chain) was found in a study of cytotoxic CD8 clonotypes in ibrutinib-treated CLL. Germline V gives CDR1 SEHNR, CDR2 FQNEAQ (reference sequence). V shed 5 bases and J 4 bases; nucleotides not matched to a gene: 7. The CDR3 covers 15 residues. Sequencing was performed with immunoSEQ multiplex PCR; in TCRdb, only in-frame clones are kept and a portion is missing. The table records fewer than 400,000 clones, 67% of them present only once. The source was PBMCs, collected after 36 months of ibrutinib treatment. The V and J genes are TRBV7-9 and TRBJ1-1; 10 nucleotides line up with TRBD1. This sequence originates from a human donor with chronic lymphocytic leukemia. The CDR3 DNA is TGTGCCAGCAGCGTCCAGGACAGGGGGGGCACTGAAGCTTTCTTT. It encodes CASSVQDRGGTEAFF.